The 14 T cell receptor beta chains below all came from one sample that was sequenced in a study of monozygotic twins with inflammatory bowel disease. TCRdb reprocessed the 5' RACE reads, keeping one entry per CDR3 protein, no DNA. The sample holds 330,000 or so distinct CDR3 sequences. What was sequenced was blood. These TCRs come from a human donor with ulcerative colitis or Crohn's disease, or a healthy co-twin of an affected twin (not recorded which).

The rearrangement joins TRBV6-1 to TRBJ2-2. This CDR3 has 14 residues. Germline V gene lookup returns CDR1 MNHNS and CDR2 SASEGT. The chain's CDR3 is CASSVTVRTGELFF.

The rearrangement joins TRBV6-4 to TRBJ2-1; with no DNA, the TCRdb D assignment of TRBD1 cannot be verified. Per the germline V gene, CDR1 is MRHNA and CDR2 is SNTAGT. The CDR3 is 12 residues long. The CDR3 here is CASRESGGEQFF.

The V call is TRBV6-5, the J call TRBJ1-5; TCRdb indicates TRBD1, and absent DNA this call remains unverified. The germline V gene has CDR1 MNHEY and CDR2 SVGAGI. CDR3 length: 16 amino acids. This chain's CDR3 is CASSYAPGLARQPQHF.

This rearrangement joins TRBV5-1 to TRBJ2-1; lacking DNA, the TRBD1 call made by TCRdb goes unchecked. The length of the CDR3 is 17 residues. CDR1 and CDR2 (germline): SGHRS, YFSETQ. The CDR3 reads CASSLEGQGVGFNEQFF.

V is TRBV12-3 or TRBV12-4 and J is TRBJ2-5; the TCRdb D gene call, TRBD1, has no DNA to confirm it. CDR3 length: 13 amino acids. CDR3 sequence reads: CASRTGGGETQYF.

J is TRBJ1-2 and V is TRBV5-6; absent DNA, TCRdb's TRBD1 call cannot be checked. The CDR3 is made up of 15 amino acids. CDR1 is SGHDT and CDR2 is YYEEEE in the germline V gene. This CDR3 is CASSLDGTANYGYTF. Drawing the rest from reference TRBV5-6 and TRBJ1-2, the complete variable domain is DAGVTQSPTHLIKTRGQQVTLRCSPKSGHDTVSWYQQALGQGPQFIFQYYEEEERQRGNFPDRFSGHQFPNYSSELNVNALLLGDSALYLCASSLDGTANYGYTFGSGTRLTVV.

The rearrangement joins TRBV7-9 to TRBJ1-5. The CDR3 extends over 13 amino acids. CDR1 is SEHNR and CDR2 is FQNEAQ in the germline V gene (reference sequence). CDR3 residues: CASSLTALQPQHF.

J is TRBJ2-5 and V is TRBV20-1; TCRdb returns TRBD2, unconfirmable since there is no DNA. Germline V gene lookup returns CDR1 DFQATT and CDR2 SNEGSKA (reference sequence). This CDR3 is built from 13 residues. This chain's CDR3 is CSAITPGLETQYF.

The chain has TRBV5-1 and TRBJ2-2; TCRdb's assignment of TRBD2 cannot be checked, as there is no DNA. From germline, CDR1 is SGHRS and CDR2 YFSETQ. This CDR3 has 17 residues. The CDR3 here is CASSRLGGGGDTGELFF.

The chain recombines TRBV7-2 with TRBJ2-5; absent DNA, TCRdb's TRBD1 call cannot be checked. There are 15 residues in the CDR3. Germline V gene sequence: CDR1 SGHTA, CDR2 FQGNSA. The CDR3 is CASSDGQGGRETQYF.

Here the CDR3 reads CSVVVAGRGETQYF. V usage is TRBV29-1 and J usage is TRBJ2-5; TCRdb calls TRBD1, which cannot be checked without DNA. CDR1 is SQVTM and CDR2 is ANQGSEA in the germline V gene. The length of the CDR3 is 14 residues.

The rearrangement joins TRBV12-3 or TRBV12-4 to TRBJ2-1; TCRdb reports TRBD1, a call that lacks DNA to check it against. This CDR3 spans 13 amino acids. The CDR3: CASRVAGGNEQFF.

This chain connects TRBV7-9 to TRBJ1-5. Germline lookup yields CDR1 SEHNR and CDR2 FQNEAQ (reference sequence). The CDR3 has 15 residues. This chain's CDR3 is CATSPGAGTHQPQHF.

The chain recombines TRBV12-3 or TRBV12-4 with TRBJ1-5. The CDR3 loop spans 13 amino acids. CDR3 loop: CASSFGSNQPQHF.